This T cell receptor beta chain derives from a study of cytomegalovirus exposure and HLA in healthy donors. Study as a whole: A prior analysis found around 110 million unique TCR beta sequences from 150 million to 200 million T cells. Notes on the study in general: In a later analysis, several top co-occurrence clusters appeared linked to parvovirus B19, influenza, CMV and Epstein-Barr virus. The later analysis indicated that the majority of CMV-associated TCR beta chains appeared HLA-restricted. A few V segments could not be told apart, such as TRBV6-2 and TRBV6-3, and were left out.

The study ran its PCR with 60 Vbeta and 13 Jbeta primers. Sequencing was performed with immunoSEQ multiplex PCR; in TCRdb, only in-frame clones are kept and a portion is missing. The sample holds about 110,000 clones, approximately 84% seen once. On this clone: Its target is unknown. One junction end does not reproduce the germline sequence, and a read error may be involved.

Germline V gene lookup returns CDR1 SSHAT and CDR2 FNYEAQ (reference sequence). The CDR3 is made up of 14 amino acids. The receptor was derived from a man between 25 and 39 years old in good health and CMV-seronegative. The sequencing sample was made of PBMCs. The rearrangement links TRBV7-7 to TRBJ2-1, with 8 positions matching TRBD1. The CDR3 sequence: CASSLAGGHNEQFF. Here the CDR3 DNA reads TGTGCTAGCAGCTTAGCAGGGGGCCACAATGAGCAGTTCTTC.